This paragraph reports one T cell receptor (beta chain). One end of the junction fails to match germline, which may point to a read error. Assay used: immunoSEQ multiplex PCR; TCRdb lists only in-frame clones, some missing. The data contain 300,000 or so clones, around 88% of them singletons. These data are taken from a study of blood T cell repertoires in COVID-19. The CDR3 spans 11 residues. Germline CDR1 reads SGHVS; CDR2 reads FQNEAQ. The sequenced sample was peripheral blood. The sequence derives from a woman between 25 and 40 years old who had recovered from COVID-19. The gene calls are TRBV7-8 and TRBJ2-7; 7 nucleotides agree with TRBD1. The CDR3: CASSLGTGPSF. The CDR3 nucleotides are TGTGCCAGCAGCTTAGGGACAGGCCCTTCGTTC.